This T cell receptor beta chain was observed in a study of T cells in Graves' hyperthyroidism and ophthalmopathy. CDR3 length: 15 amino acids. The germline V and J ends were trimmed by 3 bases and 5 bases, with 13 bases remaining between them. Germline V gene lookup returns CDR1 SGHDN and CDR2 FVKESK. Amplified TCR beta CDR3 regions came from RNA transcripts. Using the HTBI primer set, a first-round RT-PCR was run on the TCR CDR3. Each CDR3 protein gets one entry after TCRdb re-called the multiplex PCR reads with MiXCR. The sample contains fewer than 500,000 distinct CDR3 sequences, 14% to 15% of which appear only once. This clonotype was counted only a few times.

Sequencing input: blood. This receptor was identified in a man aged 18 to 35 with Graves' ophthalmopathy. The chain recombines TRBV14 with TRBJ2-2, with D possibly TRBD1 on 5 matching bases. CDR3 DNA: TGTGCCAGCAGCCACGACAGACATTTTACCGGGGAGCTGTTTTTT. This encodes CASSHDRHFTGELFF.